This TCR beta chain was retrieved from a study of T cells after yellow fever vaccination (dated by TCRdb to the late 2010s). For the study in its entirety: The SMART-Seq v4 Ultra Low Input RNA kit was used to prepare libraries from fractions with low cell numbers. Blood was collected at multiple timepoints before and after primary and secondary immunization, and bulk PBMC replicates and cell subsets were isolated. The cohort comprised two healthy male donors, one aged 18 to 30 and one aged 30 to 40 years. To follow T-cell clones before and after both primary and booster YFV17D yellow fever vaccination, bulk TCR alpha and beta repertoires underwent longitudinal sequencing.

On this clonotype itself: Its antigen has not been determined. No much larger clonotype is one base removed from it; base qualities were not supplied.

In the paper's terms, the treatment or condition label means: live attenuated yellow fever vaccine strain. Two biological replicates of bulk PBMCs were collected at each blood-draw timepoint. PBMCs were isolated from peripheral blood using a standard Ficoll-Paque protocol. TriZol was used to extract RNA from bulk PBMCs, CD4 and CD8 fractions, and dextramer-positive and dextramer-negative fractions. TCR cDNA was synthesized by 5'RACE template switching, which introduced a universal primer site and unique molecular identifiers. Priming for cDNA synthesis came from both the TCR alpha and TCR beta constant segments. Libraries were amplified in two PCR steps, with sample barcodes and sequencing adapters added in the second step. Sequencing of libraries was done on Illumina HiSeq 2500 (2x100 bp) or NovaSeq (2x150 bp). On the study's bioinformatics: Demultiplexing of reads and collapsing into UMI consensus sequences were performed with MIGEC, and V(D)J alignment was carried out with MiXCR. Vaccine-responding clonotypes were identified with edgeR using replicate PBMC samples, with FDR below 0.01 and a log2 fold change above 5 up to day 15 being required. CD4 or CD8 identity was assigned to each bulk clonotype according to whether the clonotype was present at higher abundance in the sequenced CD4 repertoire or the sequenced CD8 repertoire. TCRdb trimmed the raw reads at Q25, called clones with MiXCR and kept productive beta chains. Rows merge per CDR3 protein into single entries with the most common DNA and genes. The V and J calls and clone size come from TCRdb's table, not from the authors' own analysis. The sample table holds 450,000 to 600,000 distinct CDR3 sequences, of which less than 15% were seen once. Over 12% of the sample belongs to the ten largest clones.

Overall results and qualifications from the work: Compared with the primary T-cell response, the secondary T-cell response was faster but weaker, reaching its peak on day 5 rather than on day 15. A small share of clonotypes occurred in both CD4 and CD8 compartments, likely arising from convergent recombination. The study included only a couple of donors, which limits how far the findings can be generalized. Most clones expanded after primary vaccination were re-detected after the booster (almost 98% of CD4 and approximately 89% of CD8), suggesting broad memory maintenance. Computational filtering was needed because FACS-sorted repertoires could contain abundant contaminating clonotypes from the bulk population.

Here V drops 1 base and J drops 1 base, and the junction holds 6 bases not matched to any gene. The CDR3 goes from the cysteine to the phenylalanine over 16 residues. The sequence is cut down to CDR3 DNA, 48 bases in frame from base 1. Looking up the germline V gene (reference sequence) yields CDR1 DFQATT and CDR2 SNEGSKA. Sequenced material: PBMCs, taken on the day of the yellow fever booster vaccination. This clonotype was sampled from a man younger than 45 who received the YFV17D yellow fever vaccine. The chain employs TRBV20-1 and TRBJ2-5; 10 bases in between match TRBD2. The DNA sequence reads TGCAGTGCTAGAGGCCCCCTAGCGGGAGCCCAAGAGACCCAGTACTTC. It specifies CSARGPLAGAQETQYF.